Shown below are 14 T cell receptor beta chains from a single sample sequenced in a study of CD8 T cells in Susac syndrome. Reverse transcription of roughly 0.45 to 1 ug RNA was carried out with random hexamers. MiXCR, applied by TCRdb to the immunoSEQ multiplex PCR reads, yields one record per CDR3 protein. The table includes roughly 190,000 distinct CDR3 sequences, approximately 95% detected once. The sample was CD8+ T cells from PBMCs. The receptors here all came from a human donor with Susac syndrome.

The chain uses TRBV11-2 and TRBJ2-2; D possibly matches TRBD1 or TRBD2 (5 bases each). V gave up 5 bases and J gave up 1 base, with 11 bases separating them. This CDR3 spans 15 amino acids. In germline, CDR1 is SGHAT, CDR2 FQNNGV. The CDR3 spells CASSRGTENTGELFF. In nucleotides, the CDR3 is TGTGCCAGCAGCCGTGGGACCGAGAACACCGGGGAGCTGTTTTTT.

This chain connects TRBV30 to TRBJ2-7; the D call may be TRBD1 or TRBD2 (5 bases each). Germline CDR1 GTSNPN, CDR2 SVGIG (reference sequence). Trimming stripped 2 bases from V and 6 bases from J, with 11 bases between. This CDR3 spans 12 amino acids. CDR3 in amino acids: CAWSPGPGEQYF. The DNA for the CDR3 is TGTGCCTGGAGTCCGGGGCCGGGCGAGCAGTACTTC.

This clonotype was seen just once. The rearrangement uses TRBV6-5 and TRBJ2-1; TRBD2 is a possible D gene (6 bases). Germline V gene sequence: CDR1 MNHEY, CDR2 SVGAGI. The CDR3 loop spans 16 amino acids. V was shortened by 0 bases and J by 10 bases, with 19 bases between the two germline ends. Here the CDR3 reads CASSYSSGAGFLEQFF. The DNA for the CDR3 is TGTGCCAGCAGTTACTCCTCGGGAGCTGGATTTTTGGAGCAGTTCTTC.

This clonotype was counted a few times. The CDR3 bases are TGCGCCAGCAGCTCGGGTCACGAGCAGTACTTC. Amino acids: CASSSGHEQYF. The chain is built from TRBV4-1 and TRBJ2-7, with unresolved D. Per germline, CDR1 MGHRA and CDR2 YSYEKL. This CDR3 is 11 amino acids long. The V and J ends lost 5 bases and 5 bases respectively, with 7 bases between them.

The rearrangement links TRBV9 to TRBJ2-5; 7 positions agree with TRBD2. Germline trimming cut 4 bases from V and 5 bases from J; bases unmatched to any gene: 8. Per the germline V gene, CDR1 is SGDLS and CDR2 is YYNGEE. The CDR3 has 14 residues. CDR3 coding DNA: TGTGCCAGCAGCCCACAGCGGGGAAGGGAGACCCAGTACTTC. Translating it yields CASSPQRGRETQYF. The whole variable domain, filled in from reference TRBV9 and TRBJ2-5, reads DSGVTQTPKHLITATGQRVTLRCSPRSGDLSVYWYQQSLDQGLQFLIQYYNGEERAKGNILERFSAQQFPDLHSELNLSSLELGDSALYFCASSPQRGRETQYFGPGTRLLVL.

V is TRBV5-6 and J is TRBJ2-5, with 9 bases matching TRBD1. Unmatched junction bases numbered 6, after V lost 1 base and J lost 5 bases. Germline assignment: CDR1 SGHDT and CDR2 YYEEEE. This CDR3 has 15 amino acids. CDR3 region: CASSLPGTGLETQYF. CDR3 sequence (DNA): TGTGCCAGCAGCTTGCCTGGGACAGGGCTGGAGACCCAGTACTTC.

The chain is built from TRBV7-2 and TRBJ1-1; D is unresolved. Trimming cost V 5 bases and J 2 bases, with 12 bases left between them. Per the germline V gene, CDR1 is SGHTA and CDR2 is FQGNSA. The CDR3 loop spans 14 amino acids. The CDR3 DNA sequence: TGTGCCAGCAGCCCAATGGGAGGAAACACTGAAGCTTTCTTT. Translating gives CASSPMGGNTEAFF.

J is TRBJ2-1 and V is TRBV7-8; D unresolved. The CDR3 has 12 amino acids. From germline, CDR1 is SGHVS and CDR2 FQNEAQ. V lost 5 bases to trimming and J lost 3 bases, with 5 bases between them. The CDR3 reads CASSRNYNEQFF. The CDR3 DNA sequence: TGTGCCAGCAGCCGTAACTACAATGAGCAGTTCTTC.

This rearrangement joins TRBV7-9 to TRBJ2-1; no reliable D call. The germline V and J ends were trimmed by 5 bases and 9 bases, with 11 bases remaining between them. There are 12 residues in the CDR3. CDR1 is SEHNR and CDR2 is FQNEAQ in the germline V gene (reference sequence). The CDR3 DNA follows: TGTGCCAGCAGCCCGAACCCCTCTGAGCAGTTCTTC. Protein product: CASSPNPSEQFF.

This clonotype was seen a single time. V gene TRBV28 combines with J gene TRBJ1-1; 8 nucleotides align to TRBD1. V dropped 7 bases and J dropped 2; count of bases not matched to a gene: 12. This CDR3 is built from 16 residues. Germline CDR1 and CDR2: MDHEN and SYDVKM. In DNA form, the CDR3 reads TGTGCCAGCATTAGTGACAGGGGTGGGTTTAACACTGAAGCTTTCTTT. It codes for CASISDRGGFNTEAFF.

The chain couples TRBV6-6 to TRBJ2-7, with D maybe TRBD1 (6 bases). Trimming pared 8 bases from V and 1 base from J, leaving 9 bases between. The germline V gene has CDR1 MNHNY and CDR2 SVGAGI (reference sequence). The CDR3 has 12 residues. The CDR3 here is CASGGASYEQYF. The CDR3 bases are TGTGCCAGCGGGGGCGCGTCCTACGAGCAGTACTTC.

V and J are TRBV6-1 and TRBJ2-3; perhaps TRBD1 as D (5 bases). The CDR3 runs 15 residues. The V and J ends lost 1 base and 2 bases respectively, with 10 bases between them. Germline CDR1 is MNHNS and CDR2 is SASEGT. Written as DNA, the CDR3 is TGTGCCAGCAGTGAAGTAAGACAGCACACAGATACGCAGTATTTT. Protein product: CASSEVRQHTDTQYF.

This chain connects TRBV28 to TRBJ2-1; a weak D match, TRBD2 (6 bases). Trimming cost V 3 bases and J 8 bases, with 8 bases left between them. Germline V CDR1 and CDR2: MDHEN, SYDVKM. The length of the CDR3 is 12 residues. CDR3 sequence reads: CASSFGSDEQFF. CDR3 sequence (DNA): TGTGCCAGCAGTTTCGGGAGCGATGAGCAGTTCTTC.

The chain uses TRBV27 and TRBJ1-1; D remains unclear. V was trimmed by 5 bases and J by 1 base, leaving 8 bases between them. Germline-derived CDR1 and CDR2 are MNHEY and SMNVEV (reference sequence). The CDR3 contains 13 residues. This CDR3 is CASSRSRNTEAFF. The CDR3 nucleotides read TGTGCCAGCAGTAGATCAAGGAACACTGAAGCTTTCTTT.